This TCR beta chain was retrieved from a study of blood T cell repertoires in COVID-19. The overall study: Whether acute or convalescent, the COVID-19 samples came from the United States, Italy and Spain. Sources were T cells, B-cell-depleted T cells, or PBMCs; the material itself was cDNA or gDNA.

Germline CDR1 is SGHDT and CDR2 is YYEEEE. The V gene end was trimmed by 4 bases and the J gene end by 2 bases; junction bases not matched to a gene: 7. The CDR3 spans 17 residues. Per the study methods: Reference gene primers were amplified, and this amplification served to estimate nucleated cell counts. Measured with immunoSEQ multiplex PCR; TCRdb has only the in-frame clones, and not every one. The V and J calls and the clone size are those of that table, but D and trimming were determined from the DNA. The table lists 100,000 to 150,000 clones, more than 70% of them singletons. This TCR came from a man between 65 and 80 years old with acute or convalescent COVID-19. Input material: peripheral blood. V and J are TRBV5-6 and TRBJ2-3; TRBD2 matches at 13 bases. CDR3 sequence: CASSGRLAGGYTDTQYF. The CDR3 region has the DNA TGTGCCAGCAGCGGGAGACTAGCGGGGGGCTACACAGATACGCAGTATTTT.